Listed here are 2 T cell receptor beta chains from one sample, sequenced in a study of blood T cell repertoires in COVID-19. Sequencing was performed with immunoSEQ multiplex PCR; in TCRdb, only in-frame clones are kept and a portion is missing. The table has about 180,000 clones, about three quarters seen once. Sequenced sample: peripheral blood. The receptor source for this set is a woman in her sixties or seventies with acute or convalescent COVID-19.

This rearrangement joins TRBV19 to TRBJ1-1, with D unclear. CDR3 size: 17 residues. V lost 7 bases to trimming and J lost 3 bases, with 24 bases between them. From germline, CDR1 is LNHDA and CDR2 SQIVND (reference sequence). Here the CDR3 reads CASNAPYRFASDTEAFF. DNA for the CDR3: TGTGCCAGTAATGCCCCTTATCGGTTTGCGTCGGACACTGAAGCTTTCTTT.

The chain employs TRBV14 and TRBJ2-3; maybe TRBD2 (5 bases). This CDR3 is built from 17 residues. Trimming stripped 1 base from V and 1 base from J, with 15 bases between. Looked up from germline, CDR1 is SGHDN and CDR2 is FVKESK. CDR3 region: CASSQGPPGSGTDTQYF. The DNA for the CDR3 is TGTGCCAGCAGCCAAGGACCACCGGGTAGCGGCACAGATACGCAGTATTTT.